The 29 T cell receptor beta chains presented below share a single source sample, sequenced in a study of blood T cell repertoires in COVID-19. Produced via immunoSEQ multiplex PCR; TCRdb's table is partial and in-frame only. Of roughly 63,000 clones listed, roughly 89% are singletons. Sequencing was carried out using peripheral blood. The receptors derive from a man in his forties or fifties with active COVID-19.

The CDR3 DNA is TGTGCCAGCAGCCAGACAGGTATCCGTGAAAAACTGTTTTTT. Encoded protein: CASSQTGIREKLFF. The chain joins TRBV5-4 to TRBJ1-4; perhaps TRBD1 as D (6 bases). The CDR3 is made up of 14 amino acids. Trimming shortened V by 4 bases and J by 7 bases, and 14 bases separated the two germline ends. Germline assignment: CDR1 SGHNT and CDR2 YYREEE (reference sequence).

CDR3 in DNA: TGTGCCAGCAGCCCACCGGGGAGGGACACCGGGGAGCTGTTTTTT. It encodes CASSPPGRDTGELFF. The J gene is TRBJ2-2, the V gene TRBV5-4, with 7 bases fitting TRBD2. The CDR3 runs to 15 residues. Trimming took 4 bases from V and 3 from J; bases not matched to a gene: 6. CDR1 is SGHNT and CDR2 is YYREEE in the germline V gene (reference sequence).

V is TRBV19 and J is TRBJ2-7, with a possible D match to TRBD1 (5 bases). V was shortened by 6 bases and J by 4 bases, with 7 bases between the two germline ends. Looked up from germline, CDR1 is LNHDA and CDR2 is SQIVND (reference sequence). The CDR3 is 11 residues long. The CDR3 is CASSPGYEQYF. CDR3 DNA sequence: TGTGCCAGTAGCCCAGGGTACGAGCAGTACTTC. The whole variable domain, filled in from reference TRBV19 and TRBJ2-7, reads DGGITQSPKYLFRKEGQNVTLSCEQNLNHDAMYWYRQDPGQGLRLIYYSQIVNDFQKGDIAEGYSVSREKKESFPLTVTSAQKNPTAFYLCASSPGYEQYFGPGTRLTVT.

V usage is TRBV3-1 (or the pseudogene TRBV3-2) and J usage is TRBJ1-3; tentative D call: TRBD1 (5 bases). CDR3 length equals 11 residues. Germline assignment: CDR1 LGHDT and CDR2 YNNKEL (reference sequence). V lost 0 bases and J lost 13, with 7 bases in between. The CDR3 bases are TGTGCCAGCAGCCAAGAGGGGCCAATATATTTT. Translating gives CASSQEGPIYF.

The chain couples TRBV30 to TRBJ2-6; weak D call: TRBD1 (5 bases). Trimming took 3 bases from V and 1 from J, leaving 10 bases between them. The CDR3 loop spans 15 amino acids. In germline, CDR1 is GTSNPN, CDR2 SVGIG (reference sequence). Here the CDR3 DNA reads TGTGCCTGGAGCGCGGACATATCTGGGGCCAACGTCCTGACTTTC. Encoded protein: CAWSADISGANVLTF. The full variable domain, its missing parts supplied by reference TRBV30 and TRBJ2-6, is SQTIHQWPATLVQPVGSPLSLECTVEGTSNPNLYWYRQAAGRGLQLLFYSVGIGQISSEVPQNLSASRPQDRQFILSSKKLLLSDSGFYLCAWSADISGANVLTFGAGSRLTVL.

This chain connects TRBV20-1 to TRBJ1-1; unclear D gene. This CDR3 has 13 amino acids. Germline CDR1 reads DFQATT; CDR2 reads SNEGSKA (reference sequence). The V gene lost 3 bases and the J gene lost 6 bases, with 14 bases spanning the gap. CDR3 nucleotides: TGCAGTGCTAGTCTGGGAGAAGGCCCTGAAGCTTTCTTT. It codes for CSASLGEGPEAFF.

CDR3 in DNA: TGCGCCAGCAGCCAAGAACGGACTAGGACCTACGAGCAGTACTTC. It encodes CASSQERTRTYEQYF. This rearrangement joins TRBV4-1 to TRBJ2-7, with 7 bases lining up with TRBD2. The CDR3 sequence is 15 residues long. J gave up 2 bases and V 0 bases, and 4 bases lay outside the gene matches. CDR1 and CDR2 (germline): MGHRA, YSYEKL.

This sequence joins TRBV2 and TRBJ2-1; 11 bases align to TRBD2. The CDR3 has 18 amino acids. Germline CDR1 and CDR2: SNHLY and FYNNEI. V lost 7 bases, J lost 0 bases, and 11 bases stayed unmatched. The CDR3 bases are TGTGCCAGCACCGAGACTAGCGGGGAGTACCGCTCCTACAATGAGCAGTTCTTC. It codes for CASTETSGEYRSYNEQFF.

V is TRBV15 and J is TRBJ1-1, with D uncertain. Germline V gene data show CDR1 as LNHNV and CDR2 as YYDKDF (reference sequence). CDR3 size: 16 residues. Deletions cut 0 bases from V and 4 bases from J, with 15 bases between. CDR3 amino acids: CATSREALLWSTEAFF. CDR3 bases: TGTGCCACCAGCAGAGAGGCCCTCCTTTGGTCCACTGAAGCTTTCTTT.

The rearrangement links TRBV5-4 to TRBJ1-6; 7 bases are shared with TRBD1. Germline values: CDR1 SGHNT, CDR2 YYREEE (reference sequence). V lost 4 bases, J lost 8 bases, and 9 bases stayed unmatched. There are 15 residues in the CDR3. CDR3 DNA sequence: TGTGCCAGCAGCGCCGGAACAGGGGCGGATTCACCCCTCCACTTT. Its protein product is CASSAGTGADSPLHF.

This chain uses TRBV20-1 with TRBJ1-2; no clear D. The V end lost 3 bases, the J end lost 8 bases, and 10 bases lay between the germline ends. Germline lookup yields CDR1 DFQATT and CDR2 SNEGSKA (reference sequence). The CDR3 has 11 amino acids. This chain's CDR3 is CSASNARGYTF. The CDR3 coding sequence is TGCAGTGCTAGCAACGCGAGGGGCTACACCTTC.

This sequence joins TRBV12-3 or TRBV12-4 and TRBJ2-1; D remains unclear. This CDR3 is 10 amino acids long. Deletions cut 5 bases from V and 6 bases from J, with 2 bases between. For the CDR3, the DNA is TGTGCCAGCAGTCTCAATGAGCAGTTCTTC. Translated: CASSLNEQFF.

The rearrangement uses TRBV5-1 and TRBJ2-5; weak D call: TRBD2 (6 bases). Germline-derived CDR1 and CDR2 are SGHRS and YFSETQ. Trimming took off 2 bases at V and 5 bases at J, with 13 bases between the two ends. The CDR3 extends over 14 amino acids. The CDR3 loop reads CASSFRGRQETQYF. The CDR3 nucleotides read TGCGCCAGCAGCTTTCGGGGGAGGCAGGAGACCCAGTACTTC.

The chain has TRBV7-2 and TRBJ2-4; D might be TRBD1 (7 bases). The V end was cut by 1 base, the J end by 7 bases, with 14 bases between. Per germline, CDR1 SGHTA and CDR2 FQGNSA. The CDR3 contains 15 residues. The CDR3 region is CASSLGQGGGNIQYF. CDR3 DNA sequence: TGTGCCAGCAGCTTAGGACAGGGTGGGGGGAACATTCAGTACTTC.

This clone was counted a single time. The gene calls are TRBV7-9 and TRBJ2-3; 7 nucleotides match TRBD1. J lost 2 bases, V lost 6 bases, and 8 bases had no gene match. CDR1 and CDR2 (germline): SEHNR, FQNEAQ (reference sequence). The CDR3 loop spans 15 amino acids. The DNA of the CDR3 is TGTGCCAGCAGACAATCAGGGGGTCCCACAGATACGCAGTATTTT. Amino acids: CASRQSGGPTDTQYF.

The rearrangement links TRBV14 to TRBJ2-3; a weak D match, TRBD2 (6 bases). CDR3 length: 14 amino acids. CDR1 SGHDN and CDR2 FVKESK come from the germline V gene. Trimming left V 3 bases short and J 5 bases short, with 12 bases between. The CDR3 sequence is CASSHWTTKDTQYF. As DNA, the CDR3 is TGTGCCAGCAGCCATTGGACTACGAAAGATACGCAGTATTTT.

The CDR3 coding sequence is TGCAGCGTGCGTCCGACTCAAGAGACCCAGTACTTC. Residues: CSVRPTQETQYF. V and J are TRBV29-1 and TRBJ2-5; D gene unclear. The CDR3 runs 12 residues. CDR1 is SQVTM, CDR2 ANQGSEA, per germline. With 6 bases removed from V and 2 bases from J, the gap between germline ends came to 10 bases.

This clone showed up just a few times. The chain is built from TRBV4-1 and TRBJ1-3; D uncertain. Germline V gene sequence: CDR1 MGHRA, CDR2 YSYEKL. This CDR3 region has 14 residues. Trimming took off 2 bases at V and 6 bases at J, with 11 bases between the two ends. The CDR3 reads CASSQSGIENTIYF. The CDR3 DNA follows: TGCGCCAGCAGCCAATCCGGGATCGAAAACACCATATATTTT.

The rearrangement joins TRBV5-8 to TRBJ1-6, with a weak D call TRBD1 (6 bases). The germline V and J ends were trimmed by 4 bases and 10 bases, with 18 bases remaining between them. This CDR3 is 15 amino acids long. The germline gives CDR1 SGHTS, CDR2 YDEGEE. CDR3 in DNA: TGTGCCAGCAGCGGCCGGGACAAGTTCTCGTCACCCCTCCACTTT. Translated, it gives CASSGRDKFSSPLHF.

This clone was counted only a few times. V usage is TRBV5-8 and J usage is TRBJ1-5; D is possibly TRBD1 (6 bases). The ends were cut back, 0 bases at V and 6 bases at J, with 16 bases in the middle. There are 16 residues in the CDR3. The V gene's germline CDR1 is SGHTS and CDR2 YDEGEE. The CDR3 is CASSLETAGVAQPQHF. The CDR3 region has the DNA TGTGCCAGCAGCTTGGAGACCGCAGGGGTGGCTCAGCCCCAGCATTTT.

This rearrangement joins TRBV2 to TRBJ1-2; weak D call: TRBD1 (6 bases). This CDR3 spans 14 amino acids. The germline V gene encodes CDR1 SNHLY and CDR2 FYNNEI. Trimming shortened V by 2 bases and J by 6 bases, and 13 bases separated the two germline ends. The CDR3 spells CASSERFEGDGYTF. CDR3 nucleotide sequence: TGTGCCAGCAGTGAAAGGTTTGAGGGGGATGGCTACACCTTC.

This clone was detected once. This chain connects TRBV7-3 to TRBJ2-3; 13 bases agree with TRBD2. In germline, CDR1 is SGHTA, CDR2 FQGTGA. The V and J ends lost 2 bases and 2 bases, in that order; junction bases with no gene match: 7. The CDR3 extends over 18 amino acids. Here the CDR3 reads CASSLLATSGGHTDTQYF. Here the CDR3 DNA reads TGTGCCAGCAGCTTACTCGCGACTAGCGGGGGGCACACAGATACGCAGTATTTT.

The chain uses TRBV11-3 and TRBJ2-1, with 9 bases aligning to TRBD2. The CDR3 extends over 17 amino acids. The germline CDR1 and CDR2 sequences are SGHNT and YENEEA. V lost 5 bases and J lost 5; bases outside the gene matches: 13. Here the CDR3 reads CASSHYGPAGGDNEQFF. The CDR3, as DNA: TGTGCCAGCAGCCACTACGGGCCAGCGGGGGGTGACAATGAGCAGTTCTTC.

CDR3 region: CASSLAIGQGGETQYF. CDR3 DNA: TGCGCCAGCAGCTTGGCCATTGGACAGGGAGGAGAGACCCAGTACTTC. This chain links TRBV5-1 with TRBJ2-5; 8 bases fit TRBD1. CDR3 length: 16 residues. Looked up from germline, CDR1 is SGHRS and CDR2 is YFSETQ. V was pared by 0 bases and J by 4 bases, with 8 bases of the junction left unmatched.

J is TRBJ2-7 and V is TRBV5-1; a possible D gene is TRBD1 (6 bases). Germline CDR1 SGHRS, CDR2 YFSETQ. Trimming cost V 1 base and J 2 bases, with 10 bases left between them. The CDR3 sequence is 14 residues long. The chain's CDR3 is CASSLTGQTYEQYF. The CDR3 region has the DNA TGCGCCAGCAGCTTGACGGGACAAACCTACGAGCAGTACTTC.

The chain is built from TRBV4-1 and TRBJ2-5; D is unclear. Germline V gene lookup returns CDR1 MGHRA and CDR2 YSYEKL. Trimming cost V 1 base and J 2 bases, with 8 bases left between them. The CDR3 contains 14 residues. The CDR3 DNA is TGCGCCAGCAGCCAAGTGAGAGCGCAAGAGACCCAGTACTTC. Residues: CASSQVRAQETQYF.

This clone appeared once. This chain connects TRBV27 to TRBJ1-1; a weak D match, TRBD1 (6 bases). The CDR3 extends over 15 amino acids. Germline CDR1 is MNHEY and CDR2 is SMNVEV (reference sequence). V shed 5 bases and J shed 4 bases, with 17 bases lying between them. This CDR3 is CASSPKAGGVTEAFF. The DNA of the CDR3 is TGTGCCAGCAGTCCCAAAGCGGGGGGCGTCACTGAAGCTTTCTTT.

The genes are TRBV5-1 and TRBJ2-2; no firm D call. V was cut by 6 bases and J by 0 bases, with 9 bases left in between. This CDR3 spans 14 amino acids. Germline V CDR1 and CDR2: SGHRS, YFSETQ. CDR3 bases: TGCGCCAGCAATCAGAACCCGAACACCGGGGAGCTGTTTTTT. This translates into CASNQNPNTGELFF. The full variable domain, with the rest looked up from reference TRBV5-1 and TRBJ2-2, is KAGVTQTPRYLIKTRGQQVTLSCSPISGHRSVSWYQQTPGQGLQFLFEYFSETQRNKGNFPGRFSGRQFSNSRSEMNVSTLELGDSALYLCASNQNPNTGELFFGEGSRLTVL.

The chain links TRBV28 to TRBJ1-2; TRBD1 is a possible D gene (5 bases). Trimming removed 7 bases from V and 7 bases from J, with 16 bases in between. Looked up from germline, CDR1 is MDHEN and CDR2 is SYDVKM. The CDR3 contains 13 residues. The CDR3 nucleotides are TGTGCCAGCACCGTCCCGGGGGGGGGTGGCTACACCTTC. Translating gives CASTVPGGGGYTF.